Each of the 9 T cell receptor beta chains below was sequenced from the same sample in a study of T cell responses to AZD1222 COVID-19 vaccine. The assay was immunoSEQ multiplex PCR, and TCRdb's table has in-frame clones only and misses some. The sample carries around 110,000 clones, approximately 85% recorded once. The sample consisted of peripheral blood, taken on day 0 of MenACWY control vaccination. These receptors were collected from an adult in good health.

This CDR3 reads CASSLRGLLRNTEAFF. CDR3 sequence (DNA): TGTGCCAGCAGTTTGAGGGGCCTCCTCCGGAACACTGAAGCTTTCTTT. The chain recombines TRBV27 with TRBJ1-1, with a possible D match to TRBD1 (5 bases). CDR1 MNHEY and CDR2 SMNVEV come from the germline V gene (reference sequence). CDR3 length: 16 amino acids. Between the trimmed V and J ends, which lost 3 bases and 1 base, there was a span of 15 bases.

The chain couples TRBV2 to TRBJ2-1; TRBD2 matches at 12 bases. Trimming took 3 bases from V and 8 from J; bases not matched to a gene: 8. Germline V gene sequence: CDR1 SNHLY, CDR2 FYNNEI. This CDR3 comprises 16 residues. CDR3 protein: CASSDGRLAGVDEQFF. CDR3 nucleotide sequence: TGTGCCAGCAGTGATGGGAGACTAGCGGGGGTAGATGAGCAGTTCTTC.

The gene calls are TRBV4-1 and TRBJ2-7, with a possible D match to TRBD2 (5 bases). The CDR3 is 15 amino acids. V lost 4 bases, J lost 2 bases, and 15 bases lay in between. Germline V gene data show CDR1 as MGHRA and CDR2 as YSYEKL. The CDR3 nucleotides read TGCGCCAGCAGCCGCTCTGCGGCGGGCCCCTACGAGCAGTACTTC. Translating it yields CASSRSAAGPYEQYF.

The chain joins TRBV9 to TRBJ2-1; maybe TRBD2 (5 bases). V gave up 2 bases and J gave up 8 bases, with 8 bases separating them. The CDR3 is 12 residues long. Germline CDR1 is SGDLS and CDR2 is YYNGEE. CDR3 DNA: TGTGCCAGCAGCGTTAGCGTCCATGAGCAGTTCTTC. It yields the protein CASSVSVHEQFF.

This clone appeared once. The chain employs TRBV18 and TRBJ1-2; 7 nucleotides line up with TRBD1. Looked up from germline, CDR1 is KGHSH and CDR2 is LQKENI. V gave up 3 bases and J gave up 8 bases; unmatched junction bases: 6. This CDR3 contains 13 residues. In nucleotides, the CDR3 is TGTGCCAGCTCACCCCAGGGGGACGAGGGCTACACCTTC. Amino acids: CASSPQGDEGYTF.

The rearrangement joins TRBV5-1 to TRBJ2-2; maybe TRBD2 (5 bases). V dropped 1 base and J dropped 4 bases, with 11 bases sitting between them. The CDR3 runs 15 residues. Looked up from germline, CDR1 is SGHRS and CDR2 is YFSETQ. The CDR3 reads CASSLTTAGTGELFF. The CDR3 DNA reads as TGCGCCAGCAGCTTGACTACCGCGGGCACCGGGGAGCTGTTTTTT. Full variable domain (outside the CDR3, taken from reference TRBV5-1 and TRBJ2-2): KAGVTQTPRYLIKTRGQQVTLSCSPISGHRSVSWYQQTPGQGLQFLFEYFSETQRNKGNFPGRFSGRQFSNSRSEMNVSTLELGDSALYLCASSLTTAGTGELFFGEGSRLTVL.

The chain links TRBV7-2 to TRBJ1-2; 7 nucleotides match TRBD1. This CDR3 is built from 15 residues. V lost 5 bases to trimming and J lost 5 bases; unmatched junction nucleotides: 11. Per the germline V gene, CDR1 is SGHTA and CDR2 is FQGNSA. CDR3: CASSPDRQGPYGYTF. CDR3 nucleotides: TGTGCCAGCAGCCCGGATCGACAGGGACCATATGGCTACACCTTC.

The chain has TRBV7-9 and TRBJ2-5; 9 positions match TRBD1. Germline lookup yields CDR1 SEHNR and CDR2 FQNEAQ (reference sequence). The V and J ends lost 4 bases and 5 bases, in that order; junction bases with no gene match: 5. The CDR3 runs 14 residues. Here the CDR3 DNA reads TGTGCCAGCAGCTCGGGGACAGGGACGGAGACCCAGTACTTC. This codes for CASSSGTGTETQYF.

The chain carries TRBV7-9 and TRBJ1-2; no reliable D call. Trimming pared 1 base from V and 4 bases from J, leaving 7 bases between. This CDR3 comprises 13 residues. CDR1 and CDR2 (germline): SEHNR, FQNEAQ (reference sequence). The CDR3 protein is CASSLVQPYGYTF. The CDR3 DNA reads as TGTGCCAGCAGCTTAGTACAGCCCTATGGCTACACCTTC.